The rows below give T cell receptor beta chains drawn from one sample of a study of PD-L1 blockade in urothelial cancer. Assay used: immunoSEQ multiplex PCR; TCRdb lists only in-frame clones, some missing. The profile shows 13,000 to 15,000 clones, around 87% of them singletons. This specimen consisted of PBMCs, obtained around atezolizumab (anti-PD-L1) treatment. These receptors came from a man in his 70s with urothelial cancer. Each CDR3 is given with its conserved first and last residue. The D gene is left open where the match is weak. Expanded clones get a size class; other rows say once, few or many, or leave the size out.

J | V | size | D | DNA | CDR3
TRBJ1-1 | TRBV6-6 | . | . | TGTGCCAGCAGTTATGTCCGTTGGTTGGGGCCTGAAGCTTTCTTT | CASSYVRWLGPEAFF
TRBJ1-2 | TRBV9 | . | . | TGTGCCAGCAGCGTAGGTGTGACACGCTATGGCTACACCTTC | CASSVGVTRYGYTF
TRBJ1-2 | TRBV12-5 | . | . | TGTGCTAGTGGTTTCTGGTCGACGTGGCAGGGTTATGGCTACACCTTC | CASGFWSTWQGYGYTF
TRBJ2-7 | TRBV7-9 | . | . | TGTGCCAGCCGGTCAGGGGCCTACGAGCAGTACTTC | CASRSGAYEQYF
TRBJ1-1 | TRBV5-5 | . | . | TGTGCCAGCAGCTTTGAGGGGGAACTGAACACTGAAGCTTTCTTT | CASSFEGELNTEAFF
TRBJ2-7 | TRBV10-2 | . | TRBD1 | TGCGCCAGCAGTGGACAGGGGGCCCTCGACGAGCAGTACTTC | CASSGQGALDEQYF
TRBJ2-2 | TRBV30 | . | . | TGTGCCTGGAGTGCGAAATCAGGCGCCTTTCAGATGGGCGGGGAGCTGTTTTTT | CAWSAKSGAFQMGGELFF
TRBJ1-5 | TRBV15 | once | . | TGTGCCACCGGACTCCTACTCAATCAGCCCCAGCATTTT | CATGLLLNQPQHF
TRBJ1-2 | TRBV18 | . | . | TGTGCCAGCTCACCAAGGGGGACACTTAATGGCTACACCTTC | CASSPRGTLNGYTF
TRBJ2-7 | TRBV5-1 | . | . | TGCGCCAGCAGCTTGACAGGGAATCCTCAACATCCTTCGGGCGAGCAGTACTTC | CASSLTGNPQHPSGEQYF
TRBJ1-6 | TRBV28 | . | . | TGTGCCAGCAGAGACAGCTCCTATAATTCACCCCTCCACTTT | CASRDSSYNSPLHF
TRBJ1-2 | TRBV6-5 | . | . | TGTGCCAGCAGTTACGGACACCGAACTAACTATGGCTACACCTTC | CASSYGHRTNYGYTF
TRBJ2-1 | TRBV5-1 | . | TRBD1 | TGCGCCAGCGGACAGGGCGCCCACAATGAGCAGTTCTTC | CASGQGAHNEQFF
TRBJ2-6 | TRBV7-7 | . | . | TGTGCCAGCAGCAGGACAACAGTGCCACAAAGTCGGGCCAACGTCCTGACTTTC | CASSRTTVPQSRANVLTF
TRBJ1-1 | TRBV6-5 | . | . | TGTGCCAGCAGTTACCAGGGTTACACTGAAGCTTTCTTT | CASSYQGYTEAFF
TRBJ1-5 | TRBV2 | . | . | TGTGCCAGCACCGAAGGCAGGAGGACCGGTAATCAGCCCCAGCATTTT | CASTEGRRTGNQPQHF
TRBJ2-5 | TRBV7-6 | once | . | TGTGCCAGCAGCTTAGTTGTCGGTGGTTGGGAGACCCAGTACTTC | CASSLVVGGWETQYF
TRBJ2-3 | TRBV7-9 | . | . | TGTGCCAGCAGCCACGACAGTATCACAGATACGCAGTATTTT | CASSHDSITDTQYF
TRBJ2-1 | TRBV10-3 | once | TRBD2 | TGTGCCAGTGCGGCTAGCGGGGGCTACAATGAGCAGTTCTTC | CASAASGGYNEQFF
TRBJ2-7 | TRBV4-1 | . | . | TGCGCCAGCAGCCATGCAGGGAACGAGCAGTACTTC | CASSHAGNEQYF
TRBJ2-7 | TRBV23-1 | . | TRBD1 | TGCGCCAGCAGCCAAGCCCGGGACAGGGGGATCTACGAGCAGTACTTC | CASSQARDRGIYEQYF
TRBJ1-3 | TRBV27 | . | . | TGTGCCAGCAGCCCTATTGGAGGGCCGAGAAACACCATATATTTT | CASSPIGGPRNTIYF
TRBJ1-2 | TRBV11-2 | . | . | TGTGCCAGCAGCTTGGATGCAGGTTATGGCTACACCTTC | CASSLDAGYGYTF
TRBJ1-4 | TRBV5-6 | . | . | TGTGCCAGCAGCTTGGGGGAGTCTGAAAAACTGTTTTTT | CASSLGESEKLFF
TRBJ2-1 | TRBV29-1 | . | TRBD2 | TGCAGCGTTGAGATAACTAGCGGGGGGGGGTATGAGCAGTTCTTC | CSVEITSGGGYEQFF
TRBJ2-6 | TRBV5-4 | . | TRBD2 | TGTGCCAGCAGCCGGGAAGGGACTAAGACGGTGGTTGGGGCCAACGTCCTGACTTTC | CASSREGTKTVVGANVLTF
TRBJ2-7 | TRBV6-1 | . | TRBD2 | TGTGCCAGCAGTGATATCGTGTCTAGCGGATTCTTCGAGCAGTACTTC | CASSDIVSSGFFEQYF
TRBJ2-2 | TRBV6-1 | . | . | TGTGCCAGCAGTCCTGAGACAGGACGCACCGGGGAGCTGTTTTTT | CASSPETGRTGELFF
TRBJ1-2 | TRBV27 | hyperexpanded | TRBD1 | TGTGCCAGCGGAGGACAGGGCAGGAACTATGGCTACACCTTC | CASGGQGRNYGYTF
TRBJ2-7 | TRBV30 | . | TRBD2 | TGTGCCTGGGCTGGCCGGGGCGGGGGAGATCCTATTGGAGACGAGCAGTACTTC | CAWAGRGGGDPIGDEQYF
TRBJ1-2 | TRBV29-1 | once | . | TGCAGCGTTGAAAAACAGGGTGCTGGCTACACCTTC | CSVEKQGAGYTF
TRBJ2-3 | TRBV6-4 | . | . | TGTGCCAGCAGTGACAGCCCGACAGATACGCAGTATTTT | CASSDSPTDTQYF
TRBJ2-2 | TRBV7-6 | . | TRBD1 | TGTGCCAGCAGCTACGGACAGGGGGACACCGGGGAGCTGTTTTTT | CASSYGQGDTGELFF
TRBJ2-1 | TRBV7-9 | . | TRBD2 | TGTGCCAGCAGCCCCGTTATGGGGACTACCTTTTTAGATGAGCAGTTCTTC | CASSPVMGTTFLDEQFF
TRBJ1-2 | TRBV11-2 | . | TRBD1 | TGTGCCAGCAGCCCTGGGACAGGGACCTATGGCTACACCTTC | CASSPGTGTYGYTF
TRBJ2-5 | TRBV4-1 | . | . | TGCGCCAGCAGCCAAGGTTACAATCAAGAGACCCAGTACTTC | CASSQGYNQETQYF
TRBJ1-3 | TRBV5-5 | once | . | TGTGCCAGCAGCAGGCCAGGGTCTAACTCTGGAAACACCATATATTTT | CASSRPGSNSGNTIYF
TRBJ1-1 | TRBV2 | . | TRBD1 | TGTGCCAGCAGTGAATGGGACAGGGTCTCTTTCTTT | CASSEWDRVSFF
TRBJ2-1 | TRBV7-2 | once | TRBD2 | TGTGCCAGCAGCTTCAGCGGGGGATACAATGAGCAGTTCTTC | CASSFSGGYNEQFF
TRBJ2-6 | TRBV6-4 | . | . | TGTGCCAGCAGCCAGGGGTCTGGGGCCAACGTCCTGACTTTC | CASSQGSGANVLTF
TRBJ1-1 | TRBV30 | . | . | TGTGCCTGGAGTGTAACCGGGTTGAACACTGAAGCTTTCTTT | CAWSVTGLNTEAFF
TRBJ1-6 | TRBV21-1 | . | . | TGTGCCAGCAGCCGTTCGCGGGGATCGAATTCACCCCTCCACTTT | CASSRSRGSNSPLHF
TRBJ2-3 | TRBV6-1 | few | TRBD1 | TGTGCCAGCAGTGGTGGGACAGGGTCAGATACGCAGTATTTT | CASSGGTGSDTQYF
TRBJ2-3 | TRBV7-9 | . | . | TGTGCCAGCAGCTTAGCGCGTTTAAGACAGAGAGAAAATACGCAGTATTTT | CASSLARLRQRENTQYF
TRBJ2-3 | TRBV7-2 | . | . | TGTGCCAGCAGCTTCCATGTAGGGGAGCGGGTCCCCATTACGCAGTATTTT | CASSFHVGERVPITQYF
TRBJ1-6 | TRBV4-2 | few | . | TGTGCCAGCAGCCGAAACTCGGACAAATCGAATTCACCCCTCCACTTT | CASSRNSDKSNSPLHF
TRBJ2-2 | TRBV5-1 | . | . | TGCGCCAGCAGCTTGTCCGGGGACACCGGGGAGCTGTTTTTT | CASSLSGDTGELFF
TRBJ1-1 | TRBV10-1 | . | . | TGCGCCAGCAGTGAAAGCGCGGGGAAGTACACTGAAGCTTTCTTT | CASSESAGKYTEAFF
TRBJ2-7 | TRBV28 | . | . | TGTGCCAGCAGAGGAGGACCCTACGAGCAGTACTTC | CASRGGPYEQYF
TRBJ2-6 | TRBV7-9 | . | . | TGTGCCACCCTAACAGGGCAAGTCATGAACTCTGGGGCCAACGTCCTGACTTTC | CATLTGQVMNSGANVLTF
TRBJ1-1 | TRBV5-1 | . | TRBD1 | TGCGCCAGCAGATCGGACAGGGGGCTTGAAGCTTTCTTT | CASRSDRGLEAFF
TRBJ2-3 | TRBV4-1 | . | TRBD2 | TGCGCCAGCAGCCAAGGACTAGCGCGCACAGATACGCAGTATTTT | CASSQGLARTDTQYF
TRBJ1-5 | TRBV7-2 | . | . | TGTGCCAGCAGCTTCGGGCGGGGGGATCAGCCCCAGCATTTT | CASSFGRGDQPQHF
TRBJ2-1 | TRBV7-2 | once | . | TGTGCCAGCAGCTTGATGAAGTGGCAGGGTCATAATGAGCAGTTCTTC | CASSLMKWQGHNEQFF
TRBJ1-6 | TRBV23-1 | . | TRBD1 | TGCGCCAGCAGTCAGGACAGGGGGCCCAATTCACCCCTCCACTTT | CASSQDRGPNSPLHF
TRBJ2-7 | TRBV12-2 | . | . | TGTGCAAGTCGCCTCCGACTAGCGGGGATGGACGAGCAGTACTTC | CASRLRLAGMDEQYF
TRBJ1-2 | TRBV14 | . | . | TGTGCCAGCAGCCAAGTCGTGGGTCGGGGTCCGGACTATGGCTACACCTTC | CASSQVVGRGPDYGYTF